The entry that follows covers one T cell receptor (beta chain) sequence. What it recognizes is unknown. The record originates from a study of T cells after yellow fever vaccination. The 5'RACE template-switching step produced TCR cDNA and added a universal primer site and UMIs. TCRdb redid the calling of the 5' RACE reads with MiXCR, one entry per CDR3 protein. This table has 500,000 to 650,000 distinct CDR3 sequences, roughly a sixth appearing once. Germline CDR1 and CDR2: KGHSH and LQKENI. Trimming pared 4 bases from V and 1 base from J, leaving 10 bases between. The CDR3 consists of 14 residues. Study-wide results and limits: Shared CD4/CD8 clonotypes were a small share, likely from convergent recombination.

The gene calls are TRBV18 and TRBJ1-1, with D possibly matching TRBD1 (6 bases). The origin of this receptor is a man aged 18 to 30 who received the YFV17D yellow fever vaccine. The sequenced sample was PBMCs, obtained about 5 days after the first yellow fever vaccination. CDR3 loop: CASSLSDRNTEAFF. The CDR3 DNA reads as TGTGCCAGCTCACTTTCGGACAGGAACACTGAAGCTTTCTTT.